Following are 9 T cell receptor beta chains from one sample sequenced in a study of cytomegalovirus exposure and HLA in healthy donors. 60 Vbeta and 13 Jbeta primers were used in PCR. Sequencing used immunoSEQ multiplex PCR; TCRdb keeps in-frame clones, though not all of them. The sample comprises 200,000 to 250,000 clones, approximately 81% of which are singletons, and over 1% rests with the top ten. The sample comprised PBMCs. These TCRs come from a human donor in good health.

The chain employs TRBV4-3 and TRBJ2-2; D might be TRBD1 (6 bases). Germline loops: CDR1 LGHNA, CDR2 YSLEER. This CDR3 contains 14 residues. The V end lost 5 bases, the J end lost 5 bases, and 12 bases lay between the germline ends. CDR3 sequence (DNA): TGCGCCAGCAGCAACAGGGCAGGGACCGGGGAGCTGTTTTTT. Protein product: CASSNRAGTGELFF.

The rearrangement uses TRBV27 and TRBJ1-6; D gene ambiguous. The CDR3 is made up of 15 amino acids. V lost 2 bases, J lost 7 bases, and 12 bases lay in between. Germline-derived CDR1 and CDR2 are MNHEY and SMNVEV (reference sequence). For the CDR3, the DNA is TGTGCCAGCAGTTTACTTTTCCGGGGAAATTCACCCCTCCACTTT. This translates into CASSLLFRGNSPLHF.

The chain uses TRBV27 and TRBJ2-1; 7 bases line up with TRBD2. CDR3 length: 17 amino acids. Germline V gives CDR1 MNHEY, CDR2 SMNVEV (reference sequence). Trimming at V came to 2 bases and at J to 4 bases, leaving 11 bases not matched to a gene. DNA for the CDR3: TGTGCCAGCAGTTTAGATCTCATGGCTAGCGGATACAATGAGCAGTTCTTC. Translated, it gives CASSLDLMASGYNEQFF.

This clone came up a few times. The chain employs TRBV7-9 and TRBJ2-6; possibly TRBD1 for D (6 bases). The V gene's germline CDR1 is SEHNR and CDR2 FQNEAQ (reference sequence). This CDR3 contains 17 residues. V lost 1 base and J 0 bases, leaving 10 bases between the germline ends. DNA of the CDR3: TGTGCCAGCAGCTTAGATGGGGGCCCCTCTGGGGCCAACGTCCTGACTTTC. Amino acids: CASSLDGGPSGANVLTF.

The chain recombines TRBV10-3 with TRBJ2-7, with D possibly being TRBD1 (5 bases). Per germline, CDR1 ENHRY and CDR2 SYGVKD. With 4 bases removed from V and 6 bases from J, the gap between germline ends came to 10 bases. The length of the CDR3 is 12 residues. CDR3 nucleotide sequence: TGTGCCATCAGTGCTGATGGGGCCGAGCAGTACTTC. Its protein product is CAISADGAEQYF.

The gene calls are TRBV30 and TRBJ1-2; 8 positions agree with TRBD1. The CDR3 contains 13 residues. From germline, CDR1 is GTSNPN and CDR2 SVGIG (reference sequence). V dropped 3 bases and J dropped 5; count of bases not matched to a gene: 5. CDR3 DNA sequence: TGTGCCTGGAGCCGGGACAGGCCTTATGGCTACACCTTC. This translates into CAWSRDRPYGYTF.

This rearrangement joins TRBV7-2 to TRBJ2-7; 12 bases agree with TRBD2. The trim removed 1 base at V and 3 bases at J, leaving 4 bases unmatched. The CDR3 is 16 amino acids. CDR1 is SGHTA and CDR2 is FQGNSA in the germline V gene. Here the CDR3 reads CASSLGTSGTFYEQYF. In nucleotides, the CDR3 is TGTGCCAGCAGCTTAGGGACTAGCGGGACCTTCTACGAGCAGTACTTC.

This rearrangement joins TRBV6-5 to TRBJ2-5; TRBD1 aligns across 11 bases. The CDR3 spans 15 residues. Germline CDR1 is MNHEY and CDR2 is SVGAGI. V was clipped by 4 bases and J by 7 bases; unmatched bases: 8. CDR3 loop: CASSLGTGGRGTQYF. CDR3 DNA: TGTGCCAGCAGTTTGGGGACAGGGGGGAGGGGGACCCAGTACTTC.

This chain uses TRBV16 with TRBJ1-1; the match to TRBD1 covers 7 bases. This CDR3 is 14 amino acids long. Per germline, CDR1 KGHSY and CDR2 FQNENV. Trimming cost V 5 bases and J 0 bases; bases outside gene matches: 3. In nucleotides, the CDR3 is TGTGCCAGCAGCGGACAGGCTTTGAACACTGAAGCTTTCTTT. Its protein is CASSGQALNTEAFF. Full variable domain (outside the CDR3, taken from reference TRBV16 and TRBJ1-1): GEEVAQTPKHLVRGEGQKAKLYCAPIKGHSYVFWYQQVLKNEFKFLISFQNENVFDETGMPKERFSAKCLPNSPCSLEIQATKLEDSAVYFCASSGQALNTEAFFGQGTRLTVV.